The 22 T cell receptor beta chains presented below share a single source sample, sequenced in a study of blood T cell repertoires in COVID-19. TCRdb's table, derived via immunoSEQ multiplex PCR, lists solely in-frame clones and lacks some. The data contain 110,000 to 150,000 clones, 80% to 90% of them singletons. The sequenced material came from PBMCs or T cells enriched from blood (not recorded which). The receptors derive from a man in his sixties who had recovered from COVID-19.

The CDR3 nucleotides read TGTGCCAGCAGTTTGCTGGGGACAAACACCGGGGAGCTGTTTTTT. This sequence encodes CASSLLGTNTGELFF. The chain has TRBV28 and TRBJ2-2; weak D call: TRBD1 (6 bases). The CDR3 spans 15 residues. Trimming took off 3 bases at V and 2 bases at J, with 10 bases between the two ends. Germline CDR1 is MDHEN and CDR2 is SYDVKM.

The rearrangement joins TRBV30 to TRBJ2-3, with 10 bases that match TRBD1. The V gene end was trimmed by 0 bases and the J gene end by 5 bases; junction bases not matched to a gene: 8. Per germline, CDR1 GTSNPN and CDR2 SVGIG (reference sequence). CDR3 length equals 16 residues. The CDR3 loop reads CAWSVRDRGFEDTQYF. The CDR3 nucleotides read TGTGCCTGGAGTGTAAGGGACAGGGGATTTGAAGATACGCAGTATTTT.

The chain is built from TRBV2 and TRBJ2-5; 10 bases map to TRBD2. V lost 4 bases to trimming and J lost 5 bases; unmatched junction nucleotides: 7. The CDR3 runs 15 residues. Germline V gives CDR1 SNHLY, CDR2 FYNNEI. DNA for the CDR3: TGTGCCAGCAGTGCTGGGACTAGCGTTGGGGAGACCCAGTACTTC. This encodes CASSAGTSVGETQYF.

V is TRBV2 and J is TRBJ2-1; D call uncertain. CDR3 size: 13 residues. Germline assignment: CDR1 SNHLY and CDR2 FYNNEI. The V end was cut by 4 bases, the J end by 6 bases, with 10 bases between. The CDR3: CASSVSHGNEQFF. CDR3 DNA sequence: TGTGCCAGCAGTGTAAGTCACGGCAATGAGCAGTTCTTC.

This chain links TRBV3-1 (or the pseudogene TRBV3-2) with TRBJ2-5; TRBD1 matches 7 bases. V lost 1 base, J lost 3 bases, and 2 bases stayed unmatched. Germline values: CDR1 LGHDT, CDR2 YNNKEL (reference sequence). The CDR3 is made up of 14 amino acids. CDR3 sequence reads: CASSQVGQEETQYF. CDR3 coding DNA: TGTGCCAGCAGCCAAGTCGGACAGGAAGAGACCCAGTACTTC.

The gene calls are TRBV6-5 and TRBJ2-2; D remains unclear. Germline V gene sequence: CDR1 MNHEY, CDR2 SVGAGI. The length of the CDR3 is 14 residues. Trimming pared 2 bases from V and 2 bases from J, leaving 6 bases between. CDR3 nucleotides: TGTGCCAGCAGTTACATGGCAAACACCGGGGAGCTGTTTTTT. Its translation is CASSYMANTGELFF.

The chain couples TRBV27 to TRBJ1-5; no definite D call. The CDR3 runs 14 residues. V lost 5 bases and J lost 6, with 14 bases in between. The germline V gene has CDR1 MNHEY and CDR2 SMNVEV (reference sequence). CDR3 bases: TGTGCCAGCAGTGCAGCGGCAGCTTCTCAGCCCCAGCATTTT. This encodes CASSAAAASQPQHF.

CDR3 nucleotide sequence: TGTGCCAGCAGCCTGGGACTAGCGGGAGTAGAGACCCAGTACTTC. Encoded protein: CASSLGLAGVETQYF. This chain links TRBV7-9 with TRBJ2-5; 14 nucleotides agree with TRBD2. Trimming at V came to 5 bases and at J to 4 bases, leaving 3 bases not matched to a gene. The CDR3 has 15 residues. The germline V gene has CDR1 SEHNR and CDR2 FQNEAQ (reference sequence).

The chain links TRBV2 to TRBJ1-1, with TRBD1 matching over 10 bases. Germline CDR1 reads SNHLY; CDR2 reads FYNNEI. V gave up 1 base and J gave up 10 bases; unmatched junction bases: 9. The CDR3 extends over 15 amino acids. Written as DNA, the CDR3 is TGTGCCAGCAGTGAAGAGACCCGGGACAGGGGTCGAGCTTTCTTT. This translates into CASSEETRDRGRAFF.

This sequence joins TRBV2 and TRBJ1-2, with a weak D call TRBD1 (6 bases). The CDR3 length is 11 residues. CDR1 and CDR2 (germline): SNHLY, FYNNEI. Trimming stripped 7 bases from V and 11 bases from J, with 14 bases between. The CDR3 nucleotides are TGTGCCAGCACCCAGGGGCGGATATACACCTTC. Translation: CASTQGRIYTF. Full variable domain (missing parts from reference TRBV2 and TRBJ1-2): EPEVTQTPSHQVTQMGQEVILRCVPISNHLYFYWYRQILGQKVEFLVSFYNNEISEKSEIFDDQFSVERPDGSNFTLKIRSTKLEDSAMYFCASTQGRIYTFGSGTRLTVV.

This chain uses TRBV11-2 with TRBJ2-3; 8 bases line up with TRBD2. The CDR3 has 17 amino acids. Trimming at V came to 5 bases and at J to 2 bases, leaving 12 bases not matched to a gene. Germline V lookup: CDR1 SGHAT, CDR2 FQNNGV. The CDR3 nucleotides read TGTGCCAGCAGCGGGCTAGCGGGCCTCCTAAACACAGATACGCAGTATTTT. This gives the protein CASSGLAGLLNTDTQYF.

This chain links TRBV14 with TRBJ2-1, with D perhaps matching TRBD1 (5 bases). This CDR3 contains 13 residues. Trimming took 1 base from V and 9 from J, leaving 10 bases between them. Per the germline V gene, CDR1 is SGHDN and CDR2 is FVKESK. The CDR3 sequence is CASSQARVGEQFF. The CDR3 region has the DNA TGTGCCAGCAGCCAAGCCAGGGTTGGTGAGCAGTTCTTC.

The gene calls are TRBV29-1 and TRBJ1-1; 7 nucleotides align to TRBD1. The germline V gene encodes CDR1 SQVTM and CDR2 ANQGSEA. The CDR3 runs 12 residues. V lost 7 bases, J lost 1 base, and 3 bases stayed unmatched. Here the CDR3 DNA reads TGCAGCGCTAGGACAGGGAACACTGAAGCTTTCTTT. As protein: CSARTGNTEAFF.

This sequence joins TRBV6-5 and TRBJ1-5; weak D call: TRBD1 (5 bases). The CDR3 is 14 residues long. The germline gives CDR1 MNHEY, CDR2 SVGAGI. The ends were cut back, 8 bases at V and 2 bases at J, with 13 bases in the middle. The chain's CDR3 is CASPGGGGNQPQHF. The CDR3, as DNA: TGTGCCAGCCCGGGAGGAGGGGGCAATCAGCCCCAGCATTTT.

This sequence joins TRBV7-9 and TRBJ2-7, with D possibly TRBD2 on 6 matching bases. V was pared by 0 bases and J by 4 bases, with 7 bases between. Germline values: CDR1 SEHNR, CDR2 FQNEAQ (reference sequence). The CDR3 has 13 amino acids. CDR3 region: CASSLAGGYEQYF. DNA for the CDR3: TGTGCCAGCAGCTTAGCTGGGGGGTACGAGCAGTACTTC.

The chain couples TRBV29-1 to TRBJ2-5, with D tentatively TRBD2 (5 bases). V gave up 6 bases and J gave up 5 bases, with 16 bases separating them. The CDR3 covers 13 residues. Per the germline V gene, CDR1 is SQVTM and CDR2 is ANQGSEA. CDR3 residues: CSVEASGSETQYF. Here the CDR3 DNA reads TGCAGCGTGGAGGCTTCGGGATCGGAGACCCAGTACTTC.

The chain combines TRBV6-6 with TRBJ2-2, with 9 bases lining up with TRBD2. The J segment lost 8 bases and the V segment lost 6 bases, leaving 4 bases of the junction unmatched. CDR3 size: 13 residues. Germline V gives CDR1 MNHNY, CDR2 SVGAGI (reference sequence). CDR3: CASSGTSMGELFF. The CDR3 DNA reads TGTGCCAGCAGCGGGACTAGCATGGGGGAGCTGTTTTTT.

The rearrangement uses TRBV7-6 and TRBJ2-2, with no clear D. V lost 5 bases, J lost 1 base, and 17 bases lay in between. CDR1 SGHVS and CDR2 FNYEAQ come from the germline V gene. There are 17 residues in the CDR3. The chain's CDR3 is CASSEVETMMNTGELFF. The CDR3 region has the DNA TGTGCCAGCAGCGAAGTGGAGACGATGATGAACACCGGGGAGCTGTTTTTT.

The chain has TRBV28 and TRBJ1-6; perhaps TRBD1 as D (5 bases). The CDR3 covers 13 residues. Germline CDR1 and CDR2: MDHEN and SYDVKM. The V end lost 8 bases, the J end lost 7 bases, and 12 bases lay between the germline ends. As DNA, the CDR3 is TGTGCCAGCCGGGGCGGGATCAATTCACCCCTCCACTTT. It is translated as CASRGGINSPLHF.

The rearrangement uses TRBV9 and TRBJ2-2; no definite D call. The CDR3 runs 14 residues. Germline CDR1 reads SGDLS; CDR2 reads YYNGEE. The V gene lost 0 bases and the J gene lost 4 bases, with 7 bases spanning the gap. The CDR3 bases are TGTGCCAGCAGCGTAGATATACTCACCGGGGAGCTGTTTTTT. Translated: CASSVDILTGELFF.

This clone has a handful of counts. The chain is built from TRBV2 and TRBJ1-5, with 9 bases that match TRBD1. The CDR3 is 14 amino acids. The junction had 6 bases not matched to a gene; V was cut back by 5 bases and J by 7 bases. Germline V gene data show CDR1 as SNHLY and CDR2 as FYNNEI. The CDR3 here is CASSTQGASQPQHF. CDR3 bases: TGTGCCAGCAGTACACAGGGGGCCTCCCAGCCCCAGCATTTT.

The rearrangement links TRBV7-9 to TRBJ1-4, with D tentatively TRBD1 (6 bases). CDR1 and CDR2 from the germline V gene are SEHNR and FQNEAQ (reference sequence). V was cut by 3 bases and J by 8 bases, with 13 bases left in between. The CDR3 contains 14 residues. CDR3 in DNA: TGTGCCAGCAGCTTTGCGCAGGGGCACGAAAAACTGTTTTTT. Amino acids: CASSFAQGHEKLFF.